A single sample is the source of the 3 T cell receptor beta chains below, sequenced in a study of blood T cell repertoires in COVID-19. Libraries were prepared by immunoSEQ multiplex PCR; TCRdb keeps only in-frame clonotypes and omits some of them. This sample has 45,000 to 65,000 clones, with 90% to 95% found just once. Input material: peripheral blood. All receptors derive from a human donor in a cohort sampled during active COVID-19.

V and J are TRBV2 and TRBJ2-4; weak D call: TRBD1 (6 bases). CDR3 length: 16 amino acids. V lost 3 bases and J 2 bases, leaving 14 bases between the germline ends. Germline CDR1 and CDR2: SNHLY and FYNNEI. The CDR3 DNA sequence: TGTGCCAGCAGTGAGATTTCGCAGGGGCCCAAAAACATTCAGTACTTC. Its protein product is CASSEISQGPKNIQYF.

This chain joins TRBV19 and TRBJ1-4, with D perhaps matching TRBD1 (5 bases). V gave up 1 base and J gave up 6 bases, with 12 bases separating them. Germline V gene data show CDR1 as LNHDA and CDR2 as SQIVND (reference sequence). CDR3 length equals 15 residues. This chain's CDR3 is CASSIVAGRYEKLFF. The CDR3 DNA follows: TGTGCCAGTAGTATAGTGGCAGGGAGGTATGAAAAACTGTTTTTT.

This chain connects TRBV29-1 to TRBJ2-7, with 7 bases aligning to TRBD1. The CDR3 runs to 11 residues. Germline V CDR1 and CDR2: SQVTM, ANQGSEA. The ends lost 7 bases at V and 3 bases at J; junction bases unmatched: 3. The CDR3 spells CSARQGYEQYF. The CDR3 DNA sequence: TGCAGCGCCCGACAGGGCTACGAGCAGTACTTC.